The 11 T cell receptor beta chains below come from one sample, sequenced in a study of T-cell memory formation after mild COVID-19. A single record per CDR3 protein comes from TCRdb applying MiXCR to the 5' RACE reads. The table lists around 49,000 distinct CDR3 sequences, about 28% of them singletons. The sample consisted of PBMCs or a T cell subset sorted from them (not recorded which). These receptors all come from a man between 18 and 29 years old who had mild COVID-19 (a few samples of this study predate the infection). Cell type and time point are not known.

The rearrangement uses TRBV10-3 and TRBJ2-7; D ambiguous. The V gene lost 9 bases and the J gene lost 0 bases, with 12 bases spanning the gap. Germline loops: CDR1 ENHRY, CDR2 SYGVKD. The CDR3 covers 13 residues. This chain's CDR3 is CAISPESSYEQYV. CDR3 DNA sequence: TGTGCCATTAGCCCGGAAAGCTCCTACGAGCAGTACGTC.

CDR3 nucleotides: TGCAGTGCTAGAGACGGCGGGGGGCCCTCCTACGAGCAGTACTTC. Amino acid sequence: CSARDGGGPSYEQYF. V is TRBV20-1 and J is TRBJ2-7; 8 nucleotides align to TRBD2. V gave up 0 bases and J gave up 0 bases; unmatched junction bases: 4. The CDR3 spans 15 residues. Looked up from germline, CDR1 is DFQATT and CDR2 is SNEGSKA (reference sequence).

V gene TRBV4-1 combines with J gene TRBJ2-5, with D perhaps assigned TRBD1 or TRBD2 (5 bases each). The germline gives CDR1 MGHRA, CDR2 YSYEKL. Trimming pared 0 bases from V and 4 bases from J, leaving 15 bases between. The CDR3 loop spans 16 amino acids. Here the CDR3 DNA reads TGCGCCAGCAGCCAAGACCAACCGGGACGGTCAGAGACCCAGTACTTC. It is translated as CASSQDQPGRSETQYF.

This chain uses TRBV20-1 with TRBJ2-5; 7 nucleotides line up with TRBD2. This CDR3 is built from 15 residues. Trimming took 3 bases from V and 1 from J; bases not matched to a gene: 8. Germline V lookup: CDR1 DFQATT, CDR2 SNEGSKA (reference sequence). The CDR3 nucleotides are TGCAGTGCTAGTGAAGATGGGACTATCCAAGAGACCCAGTACTTC. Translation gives CSASEDGTIQETQYF.

The CDR3 DNA sequence: TGCAGCGCCACAGGGGGCAAGGAGACCCAGTTCTTC. Its translation is CSATGGKETQFF. The chain uses TRBV29-1 and TRBJ2-1; 9 bases map to TRBD1. The CDR3 is 12 amino acids. Germline lookup yields CDR1 SQVTM and CDR2 ANQGSEA. Losses at the gene ends were 7 bases for V and 13 bases for J; bases not matched to a gene: 11.

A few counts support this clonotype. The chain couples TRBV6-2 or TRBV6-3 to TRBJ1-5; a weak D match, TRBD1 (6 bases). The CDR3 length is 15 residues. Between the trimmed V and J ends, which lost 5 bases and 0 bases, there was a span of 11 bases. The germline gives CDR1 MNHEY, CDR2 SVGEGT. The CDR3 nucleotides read TGTGCCAGCAGTCGACAGGACGATAGCAATCAGCCCCAGCATTTT. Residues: CASSRQDDSNQPQHF.

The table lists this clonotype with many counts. The CDR3: CASSGPGSTDTQYF. The CDR3 DNA sequence: TGTGCCAGCAGTGGCCCCGGATCCACAGATACGCAGTATTTT. V usage is TRBV25-1 and J usage is TRBJ2-3; no definite D call. Germline V gene sequence: CDR1 MGHDK, CDR2 SYGVNS. The CDR3 totals 14 residues. Trimming pared 4 bases from V and 2 bases from J, leaving 10 bases between.

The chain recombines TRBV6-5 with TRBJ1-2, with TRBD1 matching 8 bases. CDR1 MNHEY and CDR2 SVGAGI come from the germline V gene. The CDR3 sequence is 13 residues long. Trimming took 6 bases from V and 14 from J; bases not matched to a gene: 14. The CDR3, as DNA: TGTGCCAGCAGGGCCGGGGACAGGCCCGTAGCTACCTTC. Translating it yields CASRAGDRPVATF.

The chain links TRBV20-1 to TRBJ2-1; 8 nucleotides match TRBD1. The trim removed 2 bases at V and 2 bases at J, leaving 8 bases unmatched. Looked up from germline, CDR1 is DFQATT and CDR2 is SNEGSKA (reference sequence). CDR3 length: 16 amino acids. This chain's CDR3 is CSARSETGATYNEQFF. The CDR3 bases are TGCAGTGCTAGAAGCGAGACAGGGGCGACCTACAATGAGCAGTTCTTC.

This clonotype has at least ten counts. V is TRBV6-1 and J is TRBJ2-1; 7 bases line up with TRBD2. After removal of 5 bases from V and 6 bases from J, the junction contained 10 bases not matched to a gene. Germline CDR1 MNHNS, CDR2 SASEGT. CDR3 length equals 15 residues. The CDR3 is CASSRQERGFNEQFF. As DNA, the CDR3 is TGTGCCAGCAGTCGCCAGGAGCGGGGCTTCAATGAGCAGTTCTTC.

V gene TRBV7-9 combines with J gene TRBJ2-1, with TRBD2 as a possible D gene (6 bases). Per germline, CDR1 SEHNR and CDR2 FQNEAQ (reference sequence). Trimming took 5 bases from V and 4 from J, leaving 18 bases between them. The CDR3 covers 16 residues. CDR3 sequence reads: CASSQRGTAPYNEQFF. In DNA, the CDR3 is TGTGCCAGCAGCCAACGCGGGACGGCCCCTTACAATGAGCAGTTCTTC. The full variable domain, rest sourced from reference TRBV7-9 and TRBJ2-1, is DTGVSQNPRHKITKRGQNVTFRCDPISEHNRLYWYRQTLGQGPEFLTYFQNEAQLEKSRLLSDRFSAERPKGSFSTLEIQRTEQGDSAMYLCASSQRGTAPYNEQFFGPGTRLTVL.